This T cell receptor beta chain was sequenced during a study of CD8 T cells in Susac syndrome. In blood CD8+ and CD4+ T cells, TCR beta underwent sequencing. The TEMRA cells underwent FACS enrichment, while the CD8+ and CD4+ T cells underwent negative isolation. Deletions cut 6 bases from V and 8 bases from J, with 23 bases between. The length of the CDR3 is 16 residues. The germline CDR1 and CDR2 sequences are LNHDA and SQIVND (reference sequence). When the RNA was reverse transcribed, random hexamers were used with an input of roughly 0.45 to 1 ug. Amplification of the TCR beta CDR3 was carried out by immunoSEQ multiplex PCR, which spanned a total of 54 Vbeta and 13 Jbeta segments. TCRdb reanalysed the immunoSEQ multiplex PCR reads using MiXCR and keeps one entry per CDR3 protein. The sample shows approximately 46,000 distinct CDR3 sequences, 80% to 95% of them seen only once. As to this clonotype: Its target is not known.

Whole-study findings and limits: That the number of individuals in its TCR sequencing and HLA analysis was relatively small was acknowledged by the study.

The origin of this receptor is a human donor in good health. The chain has TRBV19 and TRBJ2-1; D might be TRBD1 (5 bases). The sample consisted of CD8+ T cells from PBMCs. The CDR3 DNA reads TGTGCCAGTAGCCCCACTAAGGGGCGGACAAATGATGAGCAGTTCTTC. Amino acids: CASSPTKGRTNDEQFF.